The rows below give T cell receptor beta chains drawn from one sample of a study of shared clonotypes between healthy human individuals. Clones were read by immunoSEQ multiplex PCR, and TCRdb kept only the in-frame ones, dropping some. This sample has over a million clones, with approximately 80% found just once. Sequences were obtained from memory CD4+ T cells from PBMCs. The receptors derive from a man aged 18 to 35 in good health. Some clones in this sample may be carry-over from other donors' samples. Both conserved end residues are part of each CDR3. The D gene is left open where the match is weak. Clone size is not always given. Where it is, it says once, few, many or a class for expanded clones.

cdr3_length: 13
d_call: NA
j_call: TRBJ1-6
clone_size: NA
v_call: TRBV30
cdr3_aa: CAWGVRANSPLHF
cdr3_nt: TGTGCCTGGGGCGTAAGGGCTAATTCACCCCTCCACTTT

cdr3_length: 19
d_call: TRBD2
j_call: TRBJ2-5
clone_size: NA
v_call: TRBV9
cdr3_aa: CASSPPRRGLAGNQETQYF
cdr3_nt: TGTGCCAGCAGCCCACCCCGTAGAGGACTAGCGGGCAACCAAGAGACCCAGTACTTC

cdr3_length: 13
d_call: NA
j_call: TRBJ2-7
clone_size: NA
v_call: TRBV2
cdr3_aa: CASAGTLTYEQYF
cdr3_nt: TGTGCCAGCGCCGGGACTCTAACCTACGAGCAGTACTTC

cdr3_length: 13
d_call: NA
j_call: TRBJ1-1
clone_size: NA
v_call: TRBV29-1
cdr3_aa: CSVEFGLNTEAFF
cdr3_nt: TGCAGCGTTGAATTCGGGCTGAACACTGAAGCTTTCTTT

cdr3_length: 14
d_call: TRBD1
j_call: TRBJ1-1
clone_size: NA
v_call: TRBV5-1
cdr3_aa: CASSSDRGWAEAFF
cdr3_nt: TGCGCCAGCAGCTCAGACAGGGGTTGGGCTGAAGCTTTCTTT

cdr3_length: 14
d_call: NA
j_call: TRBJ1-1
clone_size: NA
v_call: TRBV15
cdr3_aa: CATSSLTVNTEAFF
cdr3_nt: TGTGCCACCAGCAGCCTCACAGTGAACACTGAAGCTTTCTTT

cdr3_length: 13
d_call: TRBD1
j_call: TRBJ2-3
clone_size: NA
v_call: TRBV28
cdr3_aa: CATMDRVTDTQYF
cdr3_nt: TGTGCCACCATGGACAGGGTGACAGATACGCAGTATTTT

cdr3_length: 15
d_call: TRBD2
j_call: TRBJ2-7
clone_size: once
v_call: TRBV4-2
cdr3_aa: CASSQGLAGNYEQYF
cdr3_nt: TGTGCCAGCAGCCAGGGACTAGCGGGAAACTACGAGCAGTACTTC

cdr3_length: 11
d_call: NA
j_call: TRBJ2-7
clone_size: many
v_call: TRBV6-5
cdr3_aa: CASSYAYEQYF
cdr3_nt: TGTGCCAGCAGTTACGCCTACGAGCAGTACTTC

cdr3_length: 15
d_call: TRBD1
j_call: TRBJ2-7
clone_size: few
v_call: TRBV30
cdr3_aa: CAWGRDRGFTYEQYF
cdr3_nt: TGTGCCTGGGGCCGTGACAGGGGCTTTACCTACGAGCAGTACTTC

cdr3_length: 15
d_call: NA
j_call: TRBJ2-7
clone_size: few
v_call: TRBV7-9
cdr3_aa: CASSPPGLLSYEQYF
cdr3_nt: TGTGCCAGCAGCCCACCAGGACTTCTGTCCTACGAGCAGTACTTC